The 21 T cell receptor beta chains below all came from one sample that was sequenced in a study of shared clonotypes between healthy human individuals. Naive CD8 cells lacked CD45RO, underwent positive selection for CCR7 and left out terminally differentiated effector memory CD45RA+ cells. Here immunoSEQ multiplex PCR was the method, and the copy in TCRdb shows in-frame clones only, minus some. The profile covers 800,000 or so clones, with 96% appearing a single time and approximately 0.2% taken by the ten largest. The sample was naive CD8+ T cells sorted from blood. Receptors were obtained from a man younger than 45 in good health.

CDR3 protein: CASSYDRPYGYTF. CDR3 DNA sequence: TGCGCCAGCAGCTATGACAGGCCCTATGGCTACACCTTC. The rearrangement uses TRBV5-1 and TRBJ1-2, with a weak D call TRBD1 (6 bases). Germline loops: CDR1 SGHRS, CDR2 YFSETQ. The CDR3 is 13 amino acids. The V gene lost 3 bases and the J gene lost 4 bases, with 10 bases spanning the gap.

This rearrangement joins TRBV13 to TRBJ1-2; D gene ambiguous. Germline CDR1 and CDR2: PRHDT and FYEKMQ (reference sequence). CDR3 length: 15 residues. The ends were cut back, 0 bases at V and 3 bases at J, with 11 bases in the middle. CDR3 protein: CASSLGLQHDYGYTF. CDR3 DNA sequence: TGTGCCAGCAGCTTAGGCCTACAGCACGACTATGGCTACACCTTC.

This clone was recorded once. The gene calls are TRBV4-1 and TRBJ2-7; 9 bases are shared with TRBD1. Trimming cost V 2 bases and J 5 bases; bases outside gene matches: 10. The CDR3 has 16 residues. CDR1 MGHRA and CDR2 YSYEKL come from the germline V gene. The CDR3 DNA is TGCGCCAGCAGCCAATCCCCGGGACAGGGATCCAACGAGCAGTACTTC. This encodes CASSQSPGQGSNEQYF.

The V gene is TRBV7-9, the J gene TRBJ2-7, with D tentatively TRBD1 or TRBD2 (5 bases each). Trimming left V 1 base short and J 3 bases short, with 13 bases between. The CDR3 totals 15 residues. Germline V lookup: CDR1 SEHNR, CDR2 FQNEAQ (reference sequence). In nucleotides, the CDR3 is TGTGCCAGCAGCTTAGTGGGGGAGCGAGTCTACGAGCAGTACTTC. The encoded protein is CASSLVGERVYEQYF. The variable domain in full, completed from reference TRBV7-9 and TRBJ2-7, reads DTGVSQNPRHKITKRGQNVTFRCDPISEHNRLYWYRQTLGQGPEFLTYFQNEAQLEKSRLLSDRFSAERPKGSFSTLEIQRTEQGDSAMYLCASSLVGERVYEQYFGPGTRLTVT.

The CDR3 reads CASSSLSGSPDTQYF. The CDR3 nucleotides read TGTGCCAGCAGCTCACTTAGCGGGAGCCCAGATACGCAGTATTTT. This rearrangement joins TRBV11-3 to TRBJ2-3, with 9 positions matching TRBD2. The germline V gene has CDR1 SGHNT and CDR2 YENEEA. Trimming removed 4 bases from V and 4 bases from J; junction bases left unmatched: 6. The CDR3 has 15 amino acids.

This sequence joins TRBV11-3 and TRBJ2-5; the D gene is possibly TRBD1 (6 bases). CDR1 SGHNT and CDR2 YENEEA come from the germline V gene. The CDR3 runs to 14 residues. Trimming pared 3 bases from V and 5 bases from J, leaving 13 bases between. The CDR3 bases are TGTGCCAGCAGCTTTCAGGGGTCAGGGGAGACCCAGTACTTC. Its translation is CASSFQGSGETQYF. The variable domain in full, completed from reference TRBV11-3 and TRBJ2-5, reads EAGVVQSPRYKIIEKKQPVAFWCNPISGHNTLYWYLQNLGQGPELLIRYENEEAVDDSQLPKDRFSAERLKGVDSTLKIQPAELGDSAVYLCASSFQGSGETQYFGPGTRLLVL.

This clone showed up just a few times. This rearrangement joins TRBV6-5 to TRBJ2-7, with D possibly being TRBD1 (5 bases). V lost 5 bases to trimming and J lost 3 bases, with 8 bases between them. The V gene's germline CDR1 is MNHEY and CDR2 SVGAGI. CDR3 size: 12 residues. The CDR3 region has the DNA TGTGCCAGCAGTGATACAGGCTACGAGCAGTACTTC. This sequence encodes CASSDTGYEQYF.

This CDR3 reads CSVSGAGGPGYEQYF. In nucleotides, the CDR3 is TGCAGCGTTTCGGGAGCGGGAGGGCCGGGTTACGAGCAGTACTTC. This chain connects TRBV29-1 to TRBJ2-7, with 10 bases matching TRBD2. This CDR3 spans 15 amino acids. Germline loops: CDR1 SQVTM, CDR2 ANQGSEA. V dropped 5 bases and J dropped 4; count of bases not matched to a gene: 11.

In regard to this clone: In the same sample, other DNA sequences code for this CDR3. The chain joins TRBV13 to TRBJ2-7, with D perhaps matching TRBD1 (5 bases). Looked up from germline, CDR1 is PRHDT and CDR2 is FYEKMQ (reference sequence). This CDR3 comprises 12 residues. V lost 4 bases and J lost 3, with 7 bases in between. DNA of the CDR3: TGTGCCAGCAGCTCTCAGGGCTACGAGCAGTACTTC. As protein: CASSSQGYEQYF.

The chain employs TRBV5-1 and TRBJ2-5; the match to TRBD1 covers 11 bases. CDR3 length: 15 amino acids. Germline V gene data show CDR1 as SGHRS and CDR2 as YFSETQ. Unmatched junction bases numbered 4, after V lost 1 base and J lost 5 bases. CDR3 region: CASSLWGQGVETQYF. The CDR3 DNA follows: TGCGCCAGCAGCTTGTGGGGACAGGGGGTGGAGACCCAGTACTTC.

J is TRBJ1-5 and V is TRBV28; D gene uncertain. Germline V CDR1 and CDR2: MDHEN, SYDVKM. The CDR3 extends over 14 amino acids. Trimming shortened V by 3 bases and J by 3 bases, and 9 bases separated the two germline ends. CDR3 loop: CASSLFGNNQPQHF. CDR3 sequence (DNA): TGTGCCAGCAGTTTGTTCGGAAACAATCAGCCCCAGCATTTT.

This clone was detected only a few times. The chain recombines TRBV30 with TRBJ2-1, with 7 positions matching TRBD2. V lost 0 bases and J lost 7; bases outside the gene matches: 6. The germline V gene has CDR1 GTSNPN and CDR2 SVGIG (reference sequence). The CDR3 runs 14 residues. The CDR3, as DNA: TGTGCCTGGAGTGTAGGTAGCGGGCGTAATGAGCAGTTCTTC. This encodes CAWSVGSGRNEQFF.

The chain joins TRBV6-5 to TRBJ1-4; no definite D call. The V end lost 9 bases, the J end lost 8 bases, and 19 bases lay between the germline ends. This CDR3 spans 14 amino acids. CDR1 is MNHEY, CDR2 SVGAGI, per germline. This CDR3 reads CASSLREVGEKLFF. The DNA for the CDR3 is TGTGCCAGTTCTCTTAGGGAGGTTGGAGAAAAACTGTTTTTT.

V is TRBV9 and J is TRBJ2-2, with D perhaps matching TRBD1 or TRBD2 (5 bases each). The CDR3 contains 16 residues. Trimming took 2 bases from V and 6 from J, leaving 17 bases between them. CDR1 and CDR2 (germline): SGDLS, YYNGEE. The CDR3 protein is CASSVSGRGGPGELFF. The CDR3 DNA follows: TGTGCCAGCAGCGTCTCGGGCCGGGGCGGCCCCGGGGAGCTGTTTTTT.

The chain carries TRBV6-4 and TRBJ1-2; the D gene is possibly TRBD1 (5 bases). Trimming left V 3 bases short and J 4 bases short, with 15 bases between. Per germline, CDR1 MRHNA and CDR2 SNTAGT. The CDR3 covers 15 residues. This CDR3 is CASSEFSGSGYGYTF. CDR3 coding DNA: TGTGCCAGCAGTGAGTTTTCAGGGTCGGGCTATGGCTACACCTTC.

This chain uses TRBV9 with TRBJ1-1, with D possibly matching TRBD1 (5 bases). CDR1 is SGDLS and CDR2 is YYNGEE in the germline V gene. The CDR3 spans 15 residues. Trimming stripped 0 bases from V and 0 bases from J, with 9 bases between. CDR3 nucleotides: TGTGCCAGCAGCGTAGGGGGGAACATGAACACTGAAGCTTTCTTT. Translating it yields CASSVGGNMNTEAFF.

V is TRBV27 and J is TRBJ2-7; D unclear. The germline V gene has CDR1 MNHEY and CDR2 SMNVEV (reference sequence). The CDR3 length is 17 residues. Trimming cost V 1 base and J 0 bases, with 16 bases left between them. CDR3 sequence (DNA): TGTGCCAGCAGTTTATTCCATGGCATGGCCGACTCCTACGAGCAGTACTTC. Residues: CASSLFHGMADSYEQYF.

V usage is TRBV9 and J usage is TRBJ1-3, with 11 nucleotides matching TRBD1. This CDR3 has 15 amino acids. Germline V gives CDR1 SGDLS, CDR2 YYNGEE. The V and J ends lost 3 bases and 4 bases, in that order; junction bases with no gene match: 3. The CDR3 DNA follows: TGTGCCAGCAGCGGGACAGGGGGCGCAGGAAACACCATATATTTT. It specifies CASSGTGGAGNTIYF.

The chain is built from TRBV7-9 and TRBJ2-7; D uncertain. CDR1 and CDR2 (germline): SEHNR, FQNEAQ (reference sequence). Trimming left V 3 bases short and J 7 bases short, with 7 bases between. The CDR3 consists of 11 residues. The CDR3 here is CASSFAEEQYF. CDR3 DNA sequence: TGTGCCAGCAGCTTTGCCGAGGAGCAGTACTTC. The variable domain in full, completed from reference TRBV7-9 and TRBJ2-7, reads DTGVSQNPRHKITKRGQNVTFRCDPISEHNRLYWYRQTLGQGPEFLTYFQNEAQLEKSRLLSDRFSAERPKGSFSTLEIQRTEQGDSAMYLCASSFAEEQYFGPGTRLTVT.

The chain employs TRBV9 and TRBJ2-2; D remains unclear. V was shortened by 1 base and J by 1 base, with 5 bases between the two germline ends. CDR1 is SGDLS and CDR2 is YYNGEE in the germline V gene. There are 14 residues in the CDR3. The CDR3 region has the DNA TGTGCCAGCAGCGTATACGTGAACACCGGGGAGCTGTTTTTT. Amino acid sequence: CASSVYVNTGELFF.

The chain is built from TRBV2 and TRBJ1-1; tentative D call: TRBD1 (5 bases). The CDR3 spans 16 residues. Trimming shortened V by 4 bases and J by 1 base, and 16 bases separated the two germline ends. Germline-derived CDR1 and CDR2 are SNHLY and FYNNEI. CDR3 sequence: CASSVYLPRANTEAFF. The CDR3 bases are TGTGCCAGCAGTGTTTATCTCCCCAGGGCGAACACTGAAGCTTTCTTT.